Below, 23 T cell receptor beta chains from the same sample are listed, as sequenced in a study of cytomegalovirus exposure and HLA in healthy donors. Repertoires were generated with immunoSEQ multiplex PCR, while TCRdb's copy carries only in-frame clones and drops some. The data show over 80,000 clones, around 85% seen once. The specimen sequenced was PBMCs. The receptors shown here come from a young man in good health and CMV-seropositive.

The chain uses TRBV18 and TRBJ2-7, with D maybe TRBD2 (7 bases). The ends were cut back, 4 bases at V and 4 bases at J, with 17 bases in the middle. This CDR3 contains 15 residues. Looked up from germline, CDR1 is KGHSH and CDR2 is LQKENI. CDR3 region: CASSRGRGSLYEQYV. DNA of the CDR3: TGTGCCAGCTCACGAGGGAGGGGGTCTCTGTACGAGCAGTACGTC.

The V and J genes are TRBV5-4 and TRBJ2-1; 8 nucleotides line up with TRBD2. The J segment lost 5 bases and the V segment lost 1 base, leaving 5 bases of the junction unmatched. The CDR3 spans 15 residues. Germline-derived CDR1 and CDR2 are SGHNT and YYREEE (reference sequence). The CDR3, as DNA: TGTGCCAGCAGCTTGTGGGCGGGGGGCAACAATGAGCAGTTCTTC. Its protein product is CASSLWAGGNNEQFF.

This clone was recorded only once. The V gene is TRBV6-1, the J gene TRBJ2-3; 9 nucleotides match TRBD2. Germline trimming cut 7 bases from V and 5 bases from J; bases unmatched to any gene: 10. Looked up from germline, CDR1 is MNHNS and CDR2 is SASEGT. The CDR3 totals 15 residues. This chain's CDR3 is CASTDLAGPIDTQYF. The DNA for the CDR3 is TGTGCCAGCACTGACCTAGCGGGGCCCATAGATACGCAGTATTTT.

The genes are TRBV5-4 and TRBJ2-7, with D possibly being TRBD1 (6 bases). The CDR3 length is 15 residues. The germline gives CDR1 SGHNT, CDR2 YYREEE (reference sequence). Trimming took 1 base from V and 2 from J, leaving 13 bases between them. The chain's CDR3 is CASSLFGQQTYEQYF. The CDR3 DNA is TGTGCCAGCAGCTTGTTCGGACAGCAAACCTACGAGCAGTACTTC.

The V gene is TRBV28, the J gene TRBJ2-5; 9 bases are a match to TRBD1. Germline loops: CDR1 MDHEN, CDR2 SYDVKM. V trimming: 2 bases; J trimming: 5 bases; junction bases outside the gene matches: 3. There are 14 residues in the CDR3. This CDR3 is CASSLKDRGETQYF. The CDR3 DNA reads TGTGCCAGCAGTTTAAAGGACAGGGGCGAGACCCAGTACTTC.

The chain has TRBV5-1 and TRBJ2-3; 9 nucleotides agree with TRBD2. V lost 7 bases to trimming and J lost 4 bases; unmatched junction nucleotides: 16. The CDR3 is made up of 17 amino acids. Germline V gives CDR1 SGHRS, CDR2 YFSETQ. The CDR3 reads CASALMGSAGGADTQYF. CDR3 DNA: TGCGCCAGCGCTCTCATGGGGTCAGCGGGAGGCGCAGATACGCAGTATTTT.

The chain's CDR3 is CASSNRESTGELFF. In DNA form, the CDR3 reads TGTGCCAGCAGCAATCGGGAGTCCACCGGGGAGCTGTTTTTT. This chain joins TRBV25-1 and TRBJ2-2, with D possibly TRBD2 on 6 matching bases. Looked up from germline, CDR1 is MGHDK and CDR2 is SYGVNS. With 6 bases removed from V and 4 bases from J, the gap between germline ends came to 12 bases. There are 14 residues in the CDR3.

This clone was seen once. V is TRBV28 and J is TRBJ2-7; no clear D gene. V lost 3 bases and J 3 bases, leaving 12 bases between the germline ends. The V gene's germline CDR1 is MDHEN and CDR2 SYDVKM. The CDR3 sequence is 14 residues long. CDR3 nucleotides: TGTGCCAGCAGTTTCCAGCCCAGGAACTACGAGCAGTACTTC. It yields the protein CASSFQPRNYEQYF.

This chain uses TRBV28 with TRBJ2-2; TRBD1 matches at 11 bases. The CDR3 is 15 amino acids. The ends lost 6 bases at V and 7 bases at J; junction bases unmatched: 7. Germline CDR1 MDHEN, CDR2 SYDVKM. CDR3 protein: CASSGQGAILGELFF. CDR3 DNA sequence: TGTGCCAGCAGCGGACAGGGGGCAATTCTCGGGGAGCTGTTTTTT. The full variable domain, its missing parts supplied by reference TRBV28 and TRBJ2-2, is DVKVTQSSRYLVKRTGEKVFLECVQDMDHENMFWYRQDPGLGLRLIYFSYDVKMKEKGDIPEGYSVSREKKERFSLILESASTNQTSMYLCASSGQGAILGELFFGEGSRLTVL.

This sequence joins TRBV28 and TRBJ1-4; D gene uncertain. CDR3 size: 14 residues. The V end was cut by 6 bases, the J end by 8 bases, with 16 bases between. Germline assignment: CDR1 MDHEN and CDR2 SYDVKM. CDR3 coding DNA: TGTGCCAGCAGCCGAGGGTCTCAAGGAGAAAAACTGTTTTTT. Translation gives CASSRGSQGEKLFF.

This clone was seen a single time. CDR3 region: CASSQDGGASNEKLFF. The DNA of the CDR3 is TGCGCCAGCAGCCAAGACGGGGGGGCGAGTAATGAAAAACTGTTTTTT. V and J are TRBV4-1 and TRBJ1-4, with D possibly being TRBD1 (6 bases). Trimming took 0 bases from V and 4 from J, leaving 12 bases between them. The CDR3 is made up of 16 amino acids. In germline, CDR1 is MGHRA, CDR2 YSYEKL.

The table lists this clone with a few counts. V gene TRBV29-1 combines with J gene TRBJ2-7; D might be TRBD1 (5 bases). This CDR3 is built from 12 residues. V was clipped by 3 bases and J by 4 bases, with 10 bases between them. Per germline, CDR1 SQVTM and CDR2 ANQGSEA. The CDR3 here is CSVDTQGYEQYF. DNA of the CDR3: TGCAGCGTTGATACGCAGGGATACGAGCAGTACTTC.

The rearrangement uses TRBV7-9 and TRBJ2-1, with TRBD1 matching 8 bases. Trimming took 6 bases from V and 0 from J; bases not matched to a gene: 7. Per the germline V gene, CDR1 is SEHNR and CDR2 is FQNEAQ (reference sequence). CDR3 length: 16 residues. CDR3 nucleotides: TGTGCCAGCAGGAGGACAGGGAAAAGCTCCTACAATGAGCAGTTCTTC. It yields the protein CASRRTGKSSYNEQFF.

This chain joins TRBV6-6 and TRBJ1-5; D may be TRBD1 (5 bases). Per the germline V gene, CDR1 is MNHNY and CDR2 is SVGAGI (reference sequence). V was trimmed by 6 bases and J by 3 bases, leaving 12 bases between them. This CDR3 contains 14 residues. The CDR3 nucleotides are TGTGCCAGCAGCCGAGACAGCAACAATCAGCCCCAGCATTTT. Encoded protein: CASSRDSNNQPQHF.

The CDR3 loop reads CASSLAGTGGTEAFF. The CDR3 bases are TGTGCCAGCAGCTTAGCCGGGACAGGGGGCACTGAAGCTTTCTTT. The chain is built from TRBV7-8 and TRBJ1-1; 11 bases match TRBD1. The CDR3 contains 15 residues. With V trimmed by 0 bases and J by 4 bases, 1 base remained unmatched. Germline CDR1 SGHVS, CDR2 FQNEAQ.

Turning to this clone: An end of the junction differs from the germline gene, which may be a read error. The V gene is TRBV29-1, the J gene TRBJ2-1, with a tentative D call TRBD2 (6 bases). Germline V CDR1 and CDR2: SQVTM, ANQGSEA. The CDR3 is 13 amino acids. The chain's CDR3 is CGVEGLAWDEQFF. The DNA of the CDR3 is TGCGGCGTTGAAGGGCTAGCGTGGGATGAGCAGTTCTTC.

V and J are TRBV11-2 and TRBJ2-1; 9 nucleotides align to TRBD1. Per germline, CDR1 SGHAT and CDR2 FQNNGV. After removal of 2 bases from V and 6 bases from J, the junction contained 5 bases not matched to a gene. This CDR3 spans 15 amino acids. DNA of the CDR3: TGTGCCAGCAGCTTAACAGGGGGCCTGGGCAATGAGCAGTTCTTC. Translating gives CASSLTGGLGNEQFF. Using reference TRBV11-2 and TRBJ2-1 for the parts outside the CDR3, the full variable domain is EAGVAQSPRYKIIEKRQSVAFWCNPISGHATLYWYQQILGQGPKLLIQFQNNGVVDDSQLPKDRFSAERLKGVDSTLKIQPAKLEDSAVYLCASSLTGGLGNEQFFGPGTRLTVL.

The V gene is TRBV12-5, the J gene TRBJ2-5; 7 bases map to TRBD1. The junction had 5 bases not matched to a gene; V was cut back by 4 bases and J by 3 bases. CDR1 and CDR2 (germline): LGHNT, FRNRAP. The CDR3 runs to 14 residues. The CDR3 DNA reads TGTGCTAGTGGTTCGATGGACAGGAAAGAGACCCAGTACTTC. This codes for CASGSMDRKETQYF.

The chain uses TRBV21-1 and TRBJ2-7; the table's D call of TRBD1 was not tested on the DNA. TRBV21-1 is deemed a pseudogene. This CDR3 has 15 residues. CDR3 DNA sequence: TGTGCCAGCAGCAAACTTACAGGGGGCCCCTACGAGCAGTACGTC. This codes for CASSKLTGGPYEQYV.

The rearrangement joins TRBV5-1 to TRBJ2-2; TRBD1 matches 10 bases. J lost 5 bases, V lost 4 bases, and 5 bases had no gene match. In germline, CDR1 is SGHRS, CDR2 YFSETQ. The CDR3 is 15 amino acids. CDR3 DNA sequence: TGCGCCAGCAGCGACGGACAGGGGGGTACCGGGGAGCTGTTTTTT. Protein: CASSDGQGGTGELFF.

At least ten counts were recorded for this clone. This chain uses TRBV4-2 with TRBJ2-6, with TRBD2 identical over 7 bases. V was pared by 0 bases and J by 4 bases, with 3 bases of the junction left unmatched. CDR3 length: 16 amino acids. The germline gives CDR1 LGHNA, CDR2 YNFKEQ. DNA of the CDR3: TGTGCCAGCAGCCAAGAGGGAGGGGCCGGGGCCAACGTCCTGACTTTC. This translates into CASSQEGGAGANVLTF.

The chain links TRBV6-6 to TRBJ2-7, with 9 bases matching TRBD1. From germline, CDR1 is MNHNY and CDR2 SVGAGI (reference sequence). The CDR3 has 14 amino acids. The J segment lost 5 bases and the V segment lost 3 bases, leaving 5 bases of the junction unmatched. The CDR3 DNA is TGTGCCAGCAGTTATACAGGGGGCGTCGACGAGCAGTACGTC. Its translation: CASSYTGGVDEQYV.

The chain links TRBV28 to TRBJ1-4; possible D gene TRBD1, 6 bases. CDR1 is MDHEN, CDR2 SYDVKM, per germline. The CDR3 is made up of 16 amino acids. Trimming removed 6 bases at V and 3 bases at J, with 17 bases between. The CDR3: CASSIAQGFANEKLFF. The CDR3 bases are TGTGCCAGCAGCATTGCGCAGGGGTTTGCTAATGAAAAACTGTTTTTT.